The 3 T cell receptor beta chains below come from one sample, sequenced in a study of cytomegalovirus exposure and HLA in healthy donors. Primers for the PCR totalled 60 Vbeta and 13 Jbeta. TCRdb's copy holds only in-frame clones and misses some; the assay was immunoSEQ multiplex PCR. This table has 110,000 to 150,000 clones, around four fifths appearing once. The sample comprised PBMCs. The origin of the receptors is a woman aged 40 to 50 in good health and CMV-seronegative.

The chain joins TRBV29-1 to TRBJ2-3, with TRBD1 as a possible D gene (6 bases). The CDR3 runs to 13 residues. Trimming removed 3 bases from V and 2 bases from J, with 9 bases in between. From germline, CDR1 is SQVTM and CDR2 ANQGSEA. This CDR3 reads CSVEGAYTDTQYF. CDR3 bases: TGCAGCGTTGAGGGGGCCTACACAGATACGCAGTATTTT.

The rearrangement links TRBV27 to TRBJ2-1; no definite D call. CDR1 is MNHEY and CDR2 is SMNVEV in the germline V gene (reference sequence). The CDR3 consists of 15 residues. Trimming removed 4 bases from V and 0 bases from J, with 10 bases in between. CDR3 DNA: TGTGCCAGCAGTTCTTCCTACCACTCCTACAATGAGCAGTTCTTC. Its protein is CASSSSYHSYNEQFF.

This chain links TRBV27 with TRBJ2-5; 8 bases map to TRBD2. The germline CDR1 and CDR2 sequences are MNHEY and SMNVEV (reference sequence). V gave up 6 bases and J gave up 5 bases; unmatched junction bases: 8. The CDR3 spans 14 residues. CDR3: CASSVTGGVETQYF. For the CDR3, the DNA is TGTGCCAGCAGCGTCACCGGGGGGGTGGAGACCCAGTACTTC.